One sample yielded the 3 T cell receptor beta chains listed below, sequenced in a study of CD4 T cells in relation to SARS-CoV-2 and coronaviruses (dated by TCRdb to the early 2020s). Libraries were prepared through the immunoSEQ multiplex PCR assay. This immuneACCESS table, as held by TCRdb, lists in-frame sequences with V and J called but not all clones. Of the missing ones, under half trace to an unresolved V gene in checked studies; the others have no known cause. The sample records roughly 63,000 clones, approximately 94% of which are singletons. The ten largest clones add up to 0.13% to 0.15% of the sample. CD4+ T cells from unexposed donors were collected before the COVID-19 pandemic (2011-2018). Sequences were obtained from naive CD4+ T cells from PBMCs. The cell subset or site label, read with the paper, signifies: naive CD4+ T cells isolated by negative enrichment. The receptor source for this set is a human donor in good health.

The chain carries TRBV29-1 and TRBJ2-7; 8 nucleotides agree with TRBD2. The CDR3 covers 15 residues. The junction had 5 bases not matched to a gene; V was cut back by 1 base and J by 0 bases. CDR1 and CDR2 from the germline V gene are SQVTM and ANQGSEA. The CDR3 reads CSVEGPGGSSYEQYF. CDR3 coding DNA: TGCAGCGTTGAAGGGCCGGGAGGGAGCTCCTACGAGCAGTACTTC.

The chain links TRBV6-5 to TRBJ2-5; TRBD1 is a possible D gene (6 bases). CDR3 length: 14 residues. The V gene's germline CDR1 is MNHEY and CDR2 SVGAGI. Trimming shortened V by 11 bases and J by 7 bases, and 23 bases separated the two germline ends. The CDR3 region is CAASETGTRWTQYF. The CDR3 DNA is TGTGCCGCCAGCGAGACCGGGACAAGGTGGACCCAGTACTTC.

The genes are TRBV5-4 and TRBJ2-5, with D tentatively TRBD1 (5 bases). This CDR3 has 13 amino acids. Deletions cut 3 bases from V and 7 bases from J, with 13 bases between. Germline V gene data show CDR1 as SGHNT and CDR2 as YYREEE (reference sequence). The CDR3: CASSSDSIGTQYF. As DNA, the CDR3 is TGTGCCAGCAGCTCCGACAGCATTGGGACCCAGTACTTC.